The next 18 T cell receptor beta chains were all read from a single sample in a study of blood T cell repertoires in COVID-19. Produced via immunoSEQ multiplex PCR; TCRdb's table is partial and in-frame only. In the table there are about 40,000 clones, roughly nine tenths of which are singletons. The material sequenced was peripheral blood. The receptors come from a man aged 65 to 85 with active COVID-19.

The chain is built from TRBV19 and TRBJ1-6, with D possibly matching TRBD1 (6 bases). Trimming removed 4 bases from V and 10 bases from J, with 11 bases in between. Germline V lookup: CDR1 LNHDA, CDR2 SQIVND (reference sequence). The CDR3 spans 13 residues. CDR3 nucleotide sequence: TGTGCCAGTAGTAACAGGGCCGAGTCACCCCTCCACTTT. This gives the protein CASSNRAESPLHF.

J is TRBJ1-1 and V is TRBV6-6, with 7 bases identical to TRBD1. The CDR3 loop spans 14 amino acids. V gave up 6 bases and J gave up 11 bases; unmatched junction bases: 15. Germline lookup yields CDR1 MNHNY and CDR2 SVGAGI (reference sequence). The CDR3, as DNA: TGTGCCAGCAGACAGGGACAGCACTCGCCGGGGGCTTTCTTT. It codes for CASRQGQHSPGAFF.

The chain's CDR3 is CASSIGQGRYSNQPQHF. The CDR3 nucleotides read TGTGCCAGTAGTATTGGTCAGGGGCGGTATAGCAATCAGCCCCAGCATTTT. The chain employs TRBV19 and TRBJ1-5; possibly TRBD1 for D (6 bases). This CDR3 is 17 amino acids long. V was cut by 3 bases and J by 0 bases, with 15 bases left in between. CDR1 is LNHDA, CDR2 SQIVND, per germline (reference sequence).

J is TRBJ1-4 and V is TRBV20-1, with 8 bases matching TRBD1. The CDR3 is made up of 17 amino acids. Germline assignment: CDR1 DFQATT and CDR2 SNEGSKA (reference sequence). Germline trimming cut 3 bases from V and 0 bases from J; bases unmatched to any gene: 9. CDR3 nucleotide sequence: TGCAGTGCTAGTGACAGGGGTTTGGGTGCAACTAATGAAAAACTGTTTTTT. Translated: CSASDRGLGATNEKLFF.

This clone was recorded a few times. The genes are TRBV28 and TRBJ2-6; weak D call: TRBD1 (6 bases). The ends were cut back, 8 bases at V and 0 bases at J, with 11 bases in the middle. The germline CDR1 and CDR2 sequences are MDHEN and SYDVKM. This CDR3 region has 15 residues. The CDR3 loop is CASVGGSSGANVLTF. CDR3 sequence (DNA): TGTGCCAGCGTTGGGGGCAGCTCTGGGGCCAACGTCCTGACTTTC.

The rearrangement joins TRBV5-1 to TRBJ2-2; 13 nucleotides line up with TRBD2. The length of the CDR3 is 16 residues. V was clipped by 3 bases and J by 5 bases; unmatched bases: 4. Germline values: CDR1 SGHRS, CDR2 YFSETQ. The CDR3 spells CASSSGLAGETGELFF. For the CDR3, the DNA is TGCGCCAGCAGCTCCGGACTAGCGGGGGAGACCGGGGAGCTGTTTTTT.

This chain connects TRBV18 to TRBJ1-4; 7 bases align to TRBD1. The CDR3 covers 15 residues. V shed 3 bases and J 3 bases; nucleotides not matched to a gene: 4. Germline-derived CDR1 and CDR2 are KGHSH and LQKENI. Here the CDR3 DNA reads TGTGCCAGCTCACCGTTACAGGGGCCTAATGAAAAACTGTTTTTT. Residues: CASSPLQGPNEKLFF.

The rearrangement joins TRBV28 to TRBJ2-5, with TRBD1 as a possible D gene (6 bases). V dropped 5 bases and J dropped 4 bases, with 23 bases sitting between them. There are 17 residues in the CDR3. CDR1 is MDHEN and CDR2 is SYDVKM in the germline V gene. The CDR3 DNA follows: TGTGCCAGCAGTATTCCGGGGCAGGGGTTCACGGGAGAGACCCAGTACTTC. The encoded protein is CASSIPGQGFTGETQYF.

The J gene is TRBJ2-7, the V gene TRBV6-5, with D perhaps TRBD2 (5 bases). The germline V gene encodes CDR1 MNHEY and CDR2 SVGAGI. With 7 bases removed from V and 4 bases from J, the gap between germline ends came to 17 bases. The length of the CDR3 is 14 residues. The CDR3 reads CASTSPGVTYEQYF. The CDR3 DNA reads TGTGCCAGCACCTCGCCCGGGGTTACTTACGAGCAGTACTTC.

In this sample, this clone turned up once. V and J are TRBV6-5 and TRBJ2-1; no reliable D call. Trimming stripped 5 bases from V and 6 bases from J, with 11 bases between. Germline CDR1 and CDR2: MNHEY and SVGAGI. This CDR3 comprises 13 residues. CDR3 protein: CASSTTRSNEQFF. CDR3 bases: TGTGCCAGCAGTACTACAAGGAGCAATGAGCAGTTCTTC.

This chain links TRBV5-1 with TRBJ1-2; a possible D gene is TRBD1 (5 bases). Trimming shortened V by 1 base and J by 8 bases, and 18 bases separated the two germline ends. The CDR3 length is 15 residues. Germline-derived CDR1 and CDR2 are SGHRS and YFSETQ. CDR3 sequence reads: CASSLSPGAGGGYTF. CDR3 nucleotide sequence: TGCGCCAGCAGCTTGTCCCCTGGGGCAGGCGGAGGCTACACCTTC.

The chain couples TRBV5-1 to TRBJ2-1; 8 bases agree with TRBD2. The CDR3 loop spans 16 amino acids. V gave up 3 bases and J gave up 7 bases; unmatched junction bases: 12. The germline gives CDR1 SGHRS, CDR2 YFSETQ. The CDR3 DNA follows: TGCGCCAGCAGCTGGCCCTCCGGGGGGGGAAATAATGAGCAGTTCTTC. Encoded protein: CASSWPSGGGNNEQFF. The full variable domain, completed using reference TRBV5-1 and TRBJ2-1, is KAGVTQTPRYLIKTRGQQVTLSCSPISGHRSVSWYQQTPGQGLQFLFEYFSETQRNKGNFPGRFSGRQFSNSRSEMNVSTLELGDSALYLCASSWPSGGGNNEQFFGPGTRLTVL.

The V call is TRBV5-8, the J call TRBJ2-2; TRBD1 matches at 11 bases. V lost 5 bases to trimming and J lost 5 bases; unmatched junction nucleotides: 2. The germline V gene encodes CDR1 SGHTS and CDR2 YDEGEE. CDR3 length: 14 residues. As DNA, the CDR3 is TGTGCCAGCAGGGGACAGGGGGGAACCGGGGAGCTGTTTTTT. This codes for CASRGQGGTGELFF. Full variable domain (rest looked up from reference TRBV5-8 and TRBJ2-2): EAGVTQSPTHLIKTRGQQATLRCSPISGHTSVYWYQQALGLGLQFLLWYDEGEERNRGNFPPRFSGRQFPNYSSELNVNALELEDSALYLCASRGQGGTGELFFGEGSRLTVL.

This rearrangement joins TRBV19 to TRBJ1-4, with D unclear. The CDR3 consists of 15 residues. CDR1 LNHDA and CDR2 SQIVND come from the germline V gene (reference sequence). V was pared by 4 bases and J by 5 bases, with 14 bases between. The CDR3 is CASSTPSNWNEKLFF. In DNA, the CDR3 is TGTGCCAGTAGTACCCCATCAAACTGGAATGAAAAACTGTTTTTT.

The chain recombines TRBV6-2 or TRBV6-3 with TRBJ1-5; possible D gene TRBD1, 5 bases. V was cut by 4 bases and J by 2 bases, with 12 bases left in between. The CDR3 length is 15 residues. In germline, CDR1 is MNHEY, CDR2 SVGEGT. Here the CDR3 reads CASSLAGFGNQPQHF. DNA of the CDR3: TGTGCCAGCAGTTTGGCAGGGTTTGGCAATCAGCCCCAGCATTTT.

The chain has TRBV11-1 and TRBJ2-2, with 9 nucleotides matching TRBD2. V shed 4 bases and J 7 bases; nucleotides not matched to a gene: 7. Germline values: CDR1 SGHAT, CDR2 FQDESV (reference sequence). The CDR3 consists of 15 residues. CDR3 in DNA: TGTGCCAGCAGCTATAGCGGGGGACGAGGCGGGGAGCTGTTTTTT. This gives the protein CASSYSGGRGGELFF. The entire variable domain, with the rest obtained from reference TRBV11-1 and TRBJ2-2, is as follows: EAEVAQSPRYKITEKSQAVAFWCDPISGHATLYWYRQILGQGPELLVQFQDESVVDDSQLPKDRFSAERLKGVDSTLKIQPAELGDSAMYLCASSYSGGRGGELFFGEGSRLTVL.

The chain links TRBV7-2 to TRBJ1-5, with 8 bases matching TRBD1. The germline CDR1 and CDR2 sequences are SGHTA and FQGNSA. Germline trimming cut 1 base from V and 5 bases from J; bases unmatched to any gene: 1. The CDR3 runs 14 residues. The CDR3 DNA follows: TGTGCCAGCAGCTTAGGGGACAGGTATCAGCCCCAGCATTTT. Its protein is CASSLGDRYQPQHF.

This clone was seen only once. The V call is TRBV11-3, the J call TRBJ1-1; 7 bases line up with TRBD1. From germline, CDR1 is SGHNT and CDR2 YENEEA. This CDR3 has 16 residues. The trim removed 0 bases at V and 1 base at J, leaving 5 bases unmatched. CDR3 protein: CASSLDGGTENTEAFF. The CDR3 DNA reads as TGTGCCAGCAGCTTAGACGGCGGGACAGAGAACACTGAAGCTTTCTTT.